The clone carrying this T cell receptor beta chain came up a few times. Its target is unknown. Relying on iRepertoire HTBI primers and Arm-PCR of CDR3 regions, the team built TCR beta libraries. TCRdb reprocessed the multiplex PCR reads with MiXCR, giving one entry per CDR3 protein. This table holds roughly 510,000 distinct CDR3 sequences, approximately 16% found once. The sample originates from a study of regulatory T cells in long-lasting Graves disease. Points from the study as a whole: There was favoring of TRBV28, TRBJ1-2 and TRBJ2-5 in persistent disease.

This CDR3 contains 15 residues. Germline loops: CDR1 SGHDN, CDR2 FVKESK. Trimming stripped 0 bases from V and 2 bases from J, with 11 bases between. Noted time point: newly diagnosed GD, antithyroid drugs for less than 3 months. The authors made the TCR library using RNA they extracted from PBMCs. The same sample was also used in a study of T cells in Graves' hyperthyroidism and ophthalmopathy.

The sample consisted of peripheral blood mononuclear cells (PBMCs), taken at new diagnosis, from a patient treated with antithyroid drugs. The TCR comes from a man younger than 35 with Graves disease. This chain links TRBV14 with TRBJ2-7; tentatively, D is TRBD1 (7 bases). CDR3 nucleotides: TGTGCCAGCAGCCAAGATGGCGGGACAGCCTACGAGCAGTACTTC. Translating gives CASSQDGGTAYEQYF.